A selection of T cell receptor beta chains follows, all from one sample in a study of shared clonotypes between healthy human individuals. Sequenced by immunoSEQ multiplex PCR; TCRdb stores in-frame clones only, minus some. The data contain 2 million to 3 million clones, roughly 93% of them singletons. The sample taken for sequencing was naive CD4+ T cells from PBMCs. These receptors originate from a man between 18 and 29 years old in good health. Some clones in this sample may be carry-over from other donors' samples. CDR3s include the opening cysteine and the closing phenylalanine or tryptophan. D genes are given only for firm matches. A row's size may be missing; if present it is once, few, many or a size class.

DNA: TGTGCCAGTTTTGACCAAACCCCGTTCTTC
CDR3: CASFDQTPFF
J: TRBJ2-1
V: TRBV6-1
size: NA
D: NA
length: 10

DNA: TGTGCCAGTAGACATCGGGACAGCGACTACGAGCAGTACTTC
CDR3: CASRHRDSDYEQYF
J: TRBJ2-7
V: TRBV19
size: NA
D: TRBD1
length: 14

DNA: TGTGCCAGTACCTCCGGAGGCTCTGGAAACACCATATATTTT
CDR3: CASTSGGSGNTIYF
J: TRBJ1-3
V: TRBV19
size: few
D: NA
length: 14

DNA: TGTGCCAGCAGGGGGGGGCCCTCCTCTAACTATGGCTACACCTTC
CDR3: CASRGGPSSNYGYTF
J: TRBJ1-2
V: TRBV28
size: NA
D: NA
length: 15

DNA: TGTGCCAGCAGCGCACTGAGCTCCTACGAGCAGTACTTC
CDR3: CASSALSSYEQYF
J: TRBJ2-7
V: TRBV11-2
size: NA
D: NA
length: 13

DNA: TGCGCCAGCAGCTTGGGATCGGTCGAGCAGTACTTC
CDR3: CASSLGSVEQYF
J: TRBJ2-7
V: TRBV5-1
size: NA
D: NA
length: 12

DNA: TGTGCCAGCAGTTCCCACCGAGGCCTGAGCAATCAGCCCCAGCATTTT
CDR3: CASSSHRGLSNQPQHF
J: TRBJ1-5
V: TRBV6-6
size: NA
D: NA
length: 16

DNA: TGTGCCAGCAGTTTCTTCTACGAGCAGTACTTC
CDR3: CASSFFYEQYF
J: TRBJ2-7
V: TRBV28
size: NA
D: NA
length: 11

DNA: TGTGCCACCAGGGAGAGCACAGATACGCAGTATTTT
CDR3: CATRESTDTQYF
J: TRBJ2-3
V: TRBV28
size: NA
D: NA
length: 12

DNA: TGTGCCAGCAGACCCGGGACAAGGGGACCCTACGAGCAGTACTTC
CDR3: CASRPGTRGPYEQYF
J: TRBJ2-7
V: TRBV28
size: once
D: NA
length: 15

DNA: TGTGCCAGCAGCTACACCTCTCCCTATACAGATACGCAGTATTTT
CDR3: CASSYTSPYTDTQYF
J: TRBJ2-3
V: TRBV7-8
size: NA
D: NA
length: 15

DNA: TGCGCCAGCCGCGCTAGGACAGGCGGCGATACGCAGTATTTT
CDR3: CASRARTGGDTQYF
J: TRBJ2-3
V: TRBV5-1
size: NA
D: TRBD1
length: 14

DNA: TGTGCCAGCAGCCCGGGACCCTACACCGGGGAGCTGTTTTTT
CDR3: CASSPGPYTGELFF
J: TRBJ2-2
V: TRBV11-3
size: NA
D: NA
length: 14

DNA: TGTGCCAGCAGAGACCCTCCCGGAAATCAGCCCCAGCATTTT
CDR3: CASRDPPGNQPQHF
J: TRBJ1-5
V: TRBV28
size: NA
D: NA
length: 14

DNA: TGTGCCAGCAGCTTACCCCCCCCGGGACTAGGAGGGGAGACCCAGTACTTC
CDR3: CASSLPPPGLGGETQYF
J: TRBJ2-5
V: TRBV7-6
size: NA
D: TRBD2
length: 17

DNA: TGTGCCAGCTCACCAGTCAGGACGAACACTGAAGCTTTCTTT
CDR3: CASSPVRTNTEAFF
J: TRBJ1-1
V: TRBV18
size: NA
D: NA
length: 14

DNA: TGTGCCAGGCGATGCGGTTCCCCTAGCACAGATACGCAGTATTTT
CDR3: CARRCGSPSTDTQYF
J: TRBJ2-3
V: TRBV6-4
size: NA
D: NA
length: 15

DNA: TGTGCCAGCAGCTTACCACTAGCGGGAGAGACCCAGTACTTC
CDR3: CASSLPLAGETQYF
J: TRBJ2-5
V: TRBV5-5
size: NA
D: TRBD2
length: 14

DNA: TGCGCCAGCAGCCGGAAGGGACCGAACACCGGGGAGCTGTTTTTT
CDR3: CASSRKGPNTGELFF
J: TRBJ2-2
V: TRBV4-1
size: NA
D: NA
length: 15

DNA: TGTGCCAGCAGCCGACTCAGCAGGTCCCGGCCTCCCTCCTACGAGCAGTACTTC
CDR3: CASSRLSRSRPPSYEQYF
J: TRBJ2-7
V: TRBV7-7
size: NA
D: NA
length: 18

DNA: TGTGCCACTTCCGGGCCTTATAGCAATCAGCCCCAGCATTTT
CDR3: CATSGPYSNQPQHF
J: TRBJ1-5
V: TRBV6-1
size: NA
D: NA
length: 14

DNA: TGCGCCAGCAGCTTGTTTTTCGGCAGTCTAGACTCTGGGGCCAACGTCCTGACTTTC
CDR3: CASSLFFGSLDSGANVLTF
J: TRBJ2-6
V: TRBV5-1
size: NA
D: NA
length: 19

DNA: TGCAGCGGGCAGGGGGCAATTTTAGAGAGCGAGCAGTACTTC
CDR3: CSGQGAILESEQYF
J: TRBJ2-7
V: TRBV29-1
size: once
D: TRBD1
length: 14

DNA: TGCAGCGTTCGAGGCCTTCACGATGAGCAGTTCTTC
CDR3: CSVRGLHDEQFF
J: TRBJ2-1
V: TRBV29-1
size: NA
D: NA
length: 12

DNA: TGTGCCAGCAGCTTAGAATCTGGGGCCAACGTCCTGACTTTC
CDR3: CASSLESGANVLTF
J: TRBJ2-6
V: TRBV7-3
size: NA
D: NA
length: 14

DNA: TGTGCCAGCAGTCTGAGGGGGCGGGAGCAGTACTTC
CDR3: CASSLRGREQYF
J: TRBJ2-7
V: TRBV27
size: NA
D: TRBD1
length: 12

DNA: TGTGCCAGCAGCTCGCAGAAAAACACTGAAGCTTTCTTT
CDR3: CASSSQKNTEAFF
J: TRBJ1-1
V: TRBV7-2
size: NA
D: NA
length: 13

DNA: TGTGCCAGCAGTTTAGGAGGTCGTGAGACACCGCAGTACTTC
CDR3: CASSLGGRETPQYF
J: TRBJ2-7
V: TRBV28
size: NA
D: NA
length: 14

DNA: TGTGCCAGCACGCGGGGGGGCACCGGGGAGCTGTTTTTT
CDR3: CASTRGGTGELFF
J: TRBJ2-2
V: TRBV9
size: NA
D: TRBD2
length: 13

DNA: TGTGCCAGCAGCTTGGGGCAGGGAGTCACAGATACGCAGTATTTT
CDR3: CASSLGQGVTDTQYF
J: TRBJ2-3
V: TRBV5-4
size: NA
D: NA
length: 15

DNA: TGTGCCAGCAGCCCAGGACAGGGTTTTAACGAGCAGTACTTC
CDR3: CASSPGQGFNEQYF
J: TRBJ2-7
V: TRBV2
size: NA
D: TRBD1
length: 14

DNA: TGTGCCAGCAGCATCGGTTACCAGGGGAACACCGGGGAGCTGTTTTTT
CDR3: CASSIGYQGNTGELFF
J: TRBJ2-2
V: TRBV7-3
size: NA
D: NA
length: 16

DNA: TGCGCCACCCGGGGACTAGCGGGAGTAGATCGGTACGAGCAGTACTTC
CDR3: CATRGLAGVDRYEQYF
J: TRBJ2-7
V: TRBV10-1
size: NA
D: TRBD2
length: 16

DNA: TGTGCCAGCAGCTACGAACTGGCTGGCACTGAAGCTTTCTTT
CDR3: CASSYELAGTEAFF
J: TRBJ1-1
V: TRBV7-9
size: NA
D: NA
length: 14

DNA: TGTGCCAGTGTCCCCCCTGGGGCGAAGACTGAAGCTTTCTTT
CDR3: CASVPPGAKTEAFF
J: TRBJ1-1
V: TRBV19
size: few
D: NA
length: 14

DNA: TGTGCCAGCAGTACCCCGGGACAGGCCAGCGTCTCCTACAATGAGCAGTTCTTC
CDR3: CASSTPGQASVSYNEQFF
J: TRBJ2-1
V: TRBV2
size: NA
D: TRBD1
length: 18

DNA: TGTGCCAGCAGCCGGAGCGGCGGAGTGGGCCAAGAGACCCAGTACTTC
CDR3: CASSRSGGVGQETQYF
J: TRBJ2-5
V: TRBV5-4
size: NA
D: NA
length: 16

DNA: TGTGCCAGGATGGGGGACCCTCCCTACGAGCAGTACTTC
CDR3: CARMGDPPYEQYF
J: TRBJ2-7
V: TRBV6-5
size: once
D: NA
length: 13

DNA: TGTGCCAGCAGCTTCGACAGATACTCCTACGAGCAGTACTTC
CDR3: CASSFDRYSYEQYF
J: TRBJ2-7
V: TRBV7-9
size: once
D: NA
length: 14

DNA: TGCAGCGGCAGGGGCCCAAGCACAGATACGCAGTATTTT
CDR3: CSGRGPSTDTQYF
J: TRBJ2-3
V: TRBV29-1
size: NA
D: NA
length: 13

DNA: TGTGCCAGTAGTGCGAACCGGGGGGGTGAAAAACTGTTTTTT
CDR3: CASSANRGGEKLFF
J: TRBJ1-4
V: TRBV19
size: NA
D: NA
length: 14

DNA: TGTGCCAGCATCGAAACAGGGGGCGACCATAGCACAGATACGCAGTATTTT
CDR3: CASIETGGDHSTDTQYF
J: TRBJ2-3
V: TRBV7-9
size: NA
D: TRBD1
length: 17

DNA: TGTGCCAGCAGCCACACTAGCGGGGCGTCTGGTAGGGCCAACGTCCTGACTTTC
CDR3: CASSHTSGASGRANVLTF
J: TRBJ2-6
V: TRBV7-8
size: NA
D: TRBD2
length: 18

DNA: TGTGCCAGCAGTGATGGGACAGGCCCCCAGGCACCCCTCCACTTT
CDR3: CASSDGTGPQAPLHF
J: TRBJ1-6
V: TRBV25-1
size: NA
D: TRBD1
length: 15

DNA: TGTGCCAGTAGATCAGTGGGAGGCAATCAGCCCCAGCATTTT
CDR3: CASRSVGGNQPQHF
J: TRBJ1-5
V: TRBV19
size: few
D: NA
length: 14

DNA: TGTGCCAGCAGCCTAGGGGCGGGGTCTCCCTACGAGCAGTACTTC
CDR3: CASSLGAGSPYEQYF
J: TRBJ2-7
V: TRBV11-2
size: NA
D: NA
length: 15

DNA: TGTGCCAGCATTCCTCTAGCGGGAGGACGCAATGAGCAGTTCTTC
CDR3: CASIPLAGGRNEQFF
J: TRBJ2-1
V: TRBV27
size: NA
D: TRBD2
length: 15

DNA: TGCGCCAGCAGCCAAGGGACTAGCGGGAGGCCTCCTTCCTACGAGCAGTACTTC
CDR3: CASSQGTSGRPPSYEQYF
J: TRBJ2-7
V: TRBV4-1
size: NA
D: TRBD2
length: 18

DNA: TGTGCCAGTATCCGGGCGGGAAGTGAAGAAAAACTGTTTTTT
CDR3: CASIRAGSEEKLFF
J: TRBJ1-4
V: TRBV19
size: NA
D: NA
length: 14

DNA: TGTGCCAGCAGTAGGGGGCCTTTCTCTCCTGAGCAGTTCTTC
CDR3: CASSRGPFSPEQFF
J: TRBJ2-1
V: TRBV6-5
size: NA
D: TRBD1
length: 14

DNA: TGTGCCAGCAGCGGGTCCGACGGCGAGCAGTACTTC
CDR3: CASSGSDGEQYF
J: TRBJ2-7
V: TRBV5-4
size: NA
D: NA
length: 12

DNA: TGTGCCAGCTCCCGAGGGACAGGGGGCAGCAATCAGCCCCAGCATTTT
CDR3: CASSRGTGGSNQPQHF
J: TRBJ1-5
V: TRBV18
size: NA
D: TRBD1
length: 16

DNA: TGCGCCAGCAGCTTGGGTGGAGGGAACACTGAAGCTTTCTTT
CDR3: CASSLGGGNTEAFF
J: TRBJ1-1
V: TRBV5-1
size: NA
D: NA
length: 14